These 27 T cell receptor beta chains originate from one sample sequenced in a study of cytomegalovirus exposure and HLA in healthy donors. The study ran its PCR with 60 Vbeta and 13 Jbeta primers. The repertoire was sequenced with immunoSEQ multiplex PCR; TCRdb's copy has only in-frame clones and lacks some. This table holds 75,000 to 100,000 clones, around 77% found once. Sequenced material: PBMCs. The receptors were gathered from a man between 40 and 49 years old in good health and CMV-seronegative.

The rearrangement links TRBV7-9 to TRBJ2-2; 8 bases map to TRBD1. Trimming cost V 3 bases and J 4 bases; bases outside gene matches: 10. Germline-derived CDR1 and CDR2 are SEHNR and FQNEAQ (reference sequence). The CDR3 runs to 17 residues. The CDR3 region is CASSFDIRTGSTGELFF. In nucleotides, the CDR3 is TGTGCCAGCAGCTTCGACATCCGGACAGGGTCCACCGGGGAGCTGTTTTTT.

This clone occurred a few times. The gene calls are TRBV2 and TRBJ2-3, with TRBD2 matching over 14 bases. The trim removed 10 bases at V and 5 bases at J, leaving 2 bases unmatched. Germline lookup yields CDR1 SNHLY and CDR2 FYNNEI. The CDR3 loop spans 13 amino acids. CDR3 protein: CATGLAGGDTQYF. In DNA form, the CDR3 reads TGTGCCACCGGACTAGCGGGAGGAGATACGCAGTATTTT. The whole variable domain, remainder taken from reference TRBV2 and TRBJ2-3, is EPEVTQTPSHQVTQMGQEVILRCVPISNHLYFYWYRQILGQKVEFLVSFYNNEISEKSEIFDDQFSVERPDGSNFTLKIRSTKLEDSAMYFCATGLAGGDTQYFGPGTRLTVL.

The rearrangement uses TRBV25-1 and TRBJ1-2; 8 bases map to TRBD1. V was clipped by 6 bases and J by 7 bases; unmatched bases: 13. This CDR3 has 15 residues. CDR1 is MGHDK and CDR2 is SYGVNS in the germline V gene. For the CDR3, the DNA is TGTGCCAGCAGGGGGGGTGGGCCAGGGGGCTTTGGCTACACCTTC. Its translation: CASRGGGPGGFGYTF.

This chain connects TRBV18 to TRBJ2-2, with TRBD2 matching over 15 bases. J was trimmed by 3 bases and V by 3 bases; bases with no gene match: 5. The CDR3 runs to 18 residues. Germline V CDR1 and CDR2: KGHSH, LQKENI. CDR3 DNA sequence: TGTGCCAGCTCACCCCGGACTAGCGGGAGGGCCGACACCGGGGAGCTGTTTTTT. Translating gives CASSPRTSGRADTGELFF.

V gene TRBV12-5 combines with J gene TRBJ2-1; the D is unclear. The length of the CDR3 is 13 residues. The V end was cut by 1 base, the J end by 7 bases, with 8 bases between. In germline, CDR1 is LGHNT, CDR2 FRNRAP. CDR3 loop: CASGLGLWNEQFF. In DNA, the CDR3 is TGTGCTAGTGGTTTGGGACTGTGGAATGAGCAGTTCTTC.

This clone was counted between two and nine times. The chain joins TRBV28 to TRBJ2-1, with 10 bases identical to TRBD2. The length of the CDR3 is 15 residues. CDR1 and CDR2 (germline): MDHEN, SYDVKM. V lost 5 bases and J lost 5; bases outside the gene matches: 6. In nucleotides, the CDR3 is TGTGCCAGCAGTCCGCGACTAGCGGGCGACAATGAGCAGTTCTTC. Protein sequence: CASSPRLAGDNEQFF.

V is TRBV7-9 and J is TRBJ2-2, with D possibly being TRBD1 (6 bases). Trimming left V 5 bases short and J 8 bases short, with 9 bases between. Germline V CDR1 and CDR2: SEHNR, FQNEAQ (reference sequence). The CDR3 runs 12 residues. The CDR3 DNA follows: TGTGCCAGCAGCACTGGACAGGGGGAGCTGTTTTTT. Its translation is CASSTGQGELFF.

The V gene is TRBV7-2, the J gene TRBJ2-2; 7 nucleotides align to TRBD1. The CDR3 length is 15 residues. The J segment lost 3 bases and the V segment lost 5 bases, leaving 6 bases of the junction unmatched. Germline lookup yields CDR1 SGHTA and CDR2 FQGNSA. CDR3 coding DNA: TGTGCCAGCAGCCTTCGGACAGGTGACACCGGGGAGCTGTTTTTT. Translation gives CASSLRTGDTGELFF. Full variable domain (outside the CDR3, taken from reference TRBV7-2 and TRBJ2-2): GAGVSQSPSNKVTEKGKDVELRCDPISGHTALYWYRQSLGQGLEFLIYFQGNSAPDKSGLPSDRFSAERTGGSVSTLTIQRTQQEDSAVYLCASSLRTGDTGELFFGEGSRLTVL.

The CDR3 here is CASSFAGWAYEQYF. CDR3 in DNA: TGTGCCAGCAGTTTCGCAGGGTGGGCCTACGAGCAGTACTTC. The chain links TRBV28 to TRBJ2-7; D is possibly TRBD1 (5 bases). The V and J ends lost 3 bases and 2 bases respectively, with 11 bases between them. Germline V gives CDR1 MDHEN, CDR2 SYDVKM. The CDR3 runs to 14 residues.

V and J are TRBV5-1 and TRBJ2-5, with 7 nucleotides matching TRBD2. J was trimmed by 5 bases and V by 0 bases; bases with no gene match: 10. Germline CDR1 reads SGHRS; CDR2 reads YFSETQ. The CDR3 is 16 amino acids. As DNA, the CDR3 is TGCGCCAGCAGCTTGGCCGGGACTACCTCCGGGGAGACCCAGTACTTC. This codes for CASSLAGTTSGETQYF.

V is TRBV11-2 and J is TRBJ2-7; 9 nucleotides agree with TRBD2. After removal of 5 bases from V and 2 bases from J, the junction contained 4 bases not matched to a gene. This CDR3 region has 14 residues. Germline V gives CDR1 SGHAT, CDR2 FQNNGV. CDR3 in DNA: TGTGCCAGCAGCCCTGGGACTAGCACCTACGAGCAGTACTTC. Its translation is CASSPGTSTYEQYF.

The chain joins TRBV5-1 to TRBJ2-1; 14 bases agree with TRBD2. V was clipped by 0 bases and J by 0 bases; unmatched bases: 2. This CDR3 is 18 amino acids long. The V gene's germline CDR1 is SGHRS and CDR2 YFSETQ. The CDR3 bases are TGCGCCAGCAGCTTGGCGGGGACTAGCGGGAGCTCCTACAATGAGCAGTTCTTC. Amino acid sequence: CASSLAGTSGSSYNEQFF.

V is TRBV28 and J is TRBJ1-1, with 10 bases fitting TRBD1. The CDR3 runs 17 residues. Per germline, CDR1 MDHEN and CDR2 SYDVKM. Germline trimming cut 5 bases from V and 4 bases from J; bases unmatched to any gene: 13. CDR3 sequence reads: CASSNPGQGLRSTEAFF. The CDR3 coding sequence is TGTGCCAGCAGTAACCCGGGACAGGGGTTGCGAAGCACTGAAGCTTTCTTT.

The rearrangement uses TRBV2 and TRBJ2-1; TRBD2 aligns across 12 bases. Looked up from germline, CDR1 is SNHLY and CDR2 is FYNNEI. The J segment lost 7 bases and the V segment lost 2 bases, leaving 6 bases of the junction unmatched. The CDR3 has 16 residues. CDR3 protein: CASSELLAGGVNEQFF. DNA for the CDR3: TGTGCCAGCAGTGAATTACTAGCGGGAGGTGTTAATGAGCAGTTCTTC.

This chain joins TRBV7-3 and TRBJ2-3, with 13 bases aligning to TRBD2. Germline CDR1 is SGHTA and CDR2 is FQGTGA. CDR3 length: 15 residues. The V segment lost 5 bases and the J segment 6 bases; nucleotides outside the gene matches: 5. The CDR3, as DNA: TGTGCCAGCAGCCGGACTAGCGGGAGAGGGGATACGCAGTATTTT. This sequence encodes CASSRTSGRGDTQYF.

The chain recombines TRBV2 with TRBJ2-5; 11 nucleotides match TRBD1. V shed 5 bases and J 2 bases; nucleotides not matched to a gene: 4. Per the germline V gene, CDR1 is SNHLY and CDR2 is FYNNEI. CDR3 length: 15 amino acids. CDR3 sequence (DNA): TGTGCCAGCAGTAAGGACAGGGGGCGGCAAGAGACCCAGTACTTC. This encodes CASSKDRGRQETQYF.

This chain joins TRBV4-1 and TRBJ2-7; 9 nucleotides line up with TRBD1. Germline CDR1 MGHRA, CDR2 YSYEKL. The trim removed 1 base at V and 5 bases at J, leaving 9 bases unmatched. The CDR3 covers 16 residues. In DNA, the CDR3 is TGCGCCAGCAGCCAAGGGCCGGGACAGGGATTCGACGAGCAGTACTTC. The encoded protein is CASSQGPGQGFDEQYF.

The CDR3 nucleotides are TGTGCCTGGAAGGGACAGGGCTACAATGAGCAGTTCTTC. Residues: CAWKGQGYNEQFF. The chain links TRBV30 to TRBJ2-1, with 9 bases identical to TRBD1. Germline lookup yields CDR1 GTSNPN and CDR2 SVGIG (reference sequence). After removal of 4 bases from V and 3 bases from J, the junction contained 1 base not matched to a gene. This CDR3 comprises 13 residues.

The chain is built from TRBV9 and TRBJ2-7, with 7 nucleotides matching TRBD1. Trimming at V came to 4 bases and at J to 2 bases, leaving 6 bases not matched to a gene. CDR1 is SGDLS, CDR2 YYNGEE, per germline. This CDR3 has 14 residues. The CDR3 here is CASSPRTGTYEQYF. The CDR3 nucleotides are TGTGCCAGCAGCCCCCGGACAGGAACCTACGAGCAGTACTTC.

The genes are TRBV7-9 and TRBJ2-1; 7 bases align to TRBD1. V was clipped by 5 bases and J by 9 bases; unmatched bases: 7. The CDR3 contains 13 residues. Germline CDR1 is SEHNR and CDR2 is FQNEAQ (reference sequence). CDR3: CASSHGQELEQFF. The CDR3 bases are TGTGCCAGCAGCCACGGACAGGAACTTGAGCAGTTCTTC.

The chain couples TRBV5-1 to TRBJ2-4, with 7 bases aligning to TRBD1. The trim removed 4 bases at V and 6 bases at J, leaving 10 bases unmatched. This CDR3 has 15 amino acids. Germline V CDR1 and CDR2: SGHRS, YFSETQ. The CDR3 DNA reads as TGCGCCAGCAGCGGATCGACAGGGTTCGGAAACATTCAGTACTTC. Its protein product is CASSGSTGFGNIQYF. Variable domain in full (rest from reference TRBV5-1 and TRBJ2-4): KAGVTQTPRYLIKTRGQQVTLSCSPISGHRSVSWYQQTPGQGLQFLFEYFSETQRNKGNFPGRFSGRQFSNSRSEMNVSTLELGDSALYLCASSGSTGFGNIQYFGAGTRLSVL.

The chain carries TRBV28 and TRBJ2-1; 9 bases are shared with TRBD1. The CDR3 consists of 15 residues. CDR1 is MDHEN, CDR2 SYDVKM, per germline. The ends lost 2 bases at V and 5 bases at J; junction bases unmatched: 4. The CDR3 region has the DNA TGTGCCAGCAGTTTAGGTGGACAGGGGAACAATGAGCAGTTCTTC. Its translation is CASSLGGQGNNEQFF.

The chain is built from TRBV28 and TRBJ2-7, with D possibly TRBD2 on 5 matching bases. The CDR3 runs 15 residues. V was pared by 4 bases and J by 3 bases, with 16 bases between. Germline CDR1 reads MDHEN; CDR2 reads SYDVKM. The CDR3 DNA is TGTGCCAGCAGTTATTCATGGACGGGGAGCTACGAGCAGTACTTC. Amino acid sequence: CASSYSWTGSYEQYF.

V is TRBV5-4 and J is TRBJ2-3; D call uncertain. The CDR3 is 14 residues long. Per germline, CDR1 SGHNT and CDR2 YYREEE (reference sequence). Trimming shortened V by 0 bases and J by 4 bases, and 9 bases separated the two germline ends. The CDR3 nucleotides are TGTGCCAGCAGCTTGGCCCCGCTAGCAGATACGCAGTATTTT. As protein: CASSLAPLADTQYF. The complete variable domain, with remaining parts taken from reference TRBV5-4 and TRBJ2-3, reads ETGVTQSPTHLIKTRGQQVTLRCSSQSGHNTVSWYQQALGQGPQFIFQYYREEENGRGNFPPRFSGLQFPNYSSELNVNALELDDSALYLCASSLAPLADTQYFGPGTRLTVL.

The gene calls are TRBV13 and TRBJ2-3; TRBD2 might be the D (5 bases). Trimming shortened V by 1 base and J by 0 bases, and 14 bases separated the two germline ends. This CDR3 has 17 amino acids. CDR1 PRHDT and CDR2 FYEKMQ come from the germline V gene (reference sequence). CDR3 amino acids: CASSLETSVLSTDTQYF. The CDR3 DNA reads as TGTGCCAGCAGCTTAGAAACTAGTGTCCTAAGCACAGATACGCAGTATTTT.

This chain links TRBV29-1 with TRBJ2-3; 8 bases map to TRBD2. With V trimmed by 6 bases and J by 2 bases, 4 bases remained unmatched. Germline assignment: CDR1 SQVTM and CDR2 ANQGSEA. The CDR3 extends over 13 amino acids. The CDR3 is CSVLAGNTDTQYF. Written as DNA, the CDR3 is TGCAGCGTCCTAGCGGGTAACACAGATACGCAGTATTTT.

The chain employs TRBV6-5 and TRBJ2-7; 7 bases agree with TRBD1. The trim removed 7 bases at V and 3 bases at J, leaving 9 bases unmatched. This CDR3 is built from 14 residues. Germline assignment: CDR1 MNHEY and CDR2 SVGAGI. The CDR3, as DNA: TGTGCCAGCATACCTGACAGGGCGGGCTACGAGCAGTACTTC. This gives the protein CASIPDRAGYEQYF.